The clone carrying this T cell receptor beta chain was counted only a few times. Its antigen remains unknown. The entry originates in a study of STAT3 mutations in large granular lymphocyte leukemia. About the research overall: Roughly half of the longitudinally sequenced T-LGLL patients carried detectable canonical activating STAT3 mutations. Findings of the study overall: Variable sampling intervals and differing treatment regimens complicated linking therapy response to TCR clonal burden changes. After therapy, about 35% of the 18 patients switched clonotypes, all new clones STAT3 wild type. Every T-cell large granular lymphocyte leukemia patient had at least one immunodominant TCR beta clonotype. A small but highly pathogenic clone may have been missed.

The CDR3 is 13 residues long. Trimming took 1 base from V and 7 from J, leaving 11 bases between them. Germline V CDR1 and CDR2: SGHDT, YYEEEE. Generated by immunoSEQ multiplex PCR, the TCRdb table keeps only in-frame clones and is missing some. The sample consists of 10,000 or so clones, 87% of them appearing once. Sample: peripheral blood mononuclear cells. This clonotype was sampled from a man aged 55 to 70 with T-cell large granular lymphocyte leukemia. Some clones in this sample may be carry-over from other donors' samples. The V call is TRBV5-6, the J call TRBJ1-1; unclear D gene. The CDR3 nucleotides read TGTGCCAGCAGCTTGATGGCAGCAGATGAAGCTTTCTTT. It yields the protein CASSLMAADEAFF.